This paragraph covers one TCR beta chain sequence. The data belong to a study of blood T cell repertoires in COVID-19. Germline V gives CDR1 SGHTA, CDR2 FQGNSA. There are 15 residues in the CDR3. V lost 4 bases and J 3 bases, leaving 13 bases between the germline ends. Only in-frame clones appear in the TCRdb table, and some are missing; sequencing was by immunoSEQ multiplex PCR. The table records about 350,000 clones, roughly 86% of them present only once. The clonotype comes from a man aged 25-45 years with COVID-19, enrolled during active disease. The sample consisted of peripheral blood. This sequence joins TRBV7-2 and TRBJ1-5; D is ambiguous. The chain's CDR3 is CASSSQSRHNQPQHF. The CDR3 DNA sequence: TGTGCCAGCAGCTCCCAGAGTAGACACAATCAGCCCCAGCATTTT.